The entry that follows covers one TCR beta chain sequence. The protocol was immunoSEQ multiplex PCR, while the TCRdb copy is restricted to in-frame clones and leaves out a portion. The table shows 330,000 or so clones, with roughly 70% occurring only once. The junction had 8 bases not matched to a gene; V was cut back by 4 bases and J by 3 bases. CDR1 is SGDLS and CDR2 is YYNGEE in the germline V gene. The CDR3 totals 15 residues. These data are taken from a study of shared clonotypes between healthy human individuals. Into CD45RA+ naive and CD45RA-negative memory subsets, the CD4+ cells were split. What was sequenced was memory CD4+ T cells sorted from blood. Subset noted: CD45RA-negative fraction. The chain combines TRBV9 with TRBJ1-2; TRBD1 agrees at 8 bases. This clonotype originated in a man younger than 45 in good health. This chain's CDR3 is CASSFFRTGYYGYTF. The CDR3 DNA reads TGTGCCAGCAGCTTTTTCCGGACAGGGTACTATGGCTACACCTTC.